The 30 T cell receptor beta chains given below trace back to one sample, sequenced in a study of T cell repertoires in cytomegalovirus infection. TCRdb re-derived calls from the reads in MiXCR, one entry per CDR3 protein. Found here are about a million distinct CDR3 sequences, roughly 30% of them singletons; the top ten hold about an eighth. No cognate antigen is known for these TCRs. The sample here was cultured CD8+ T cells from PBMCs, taken from culture after CMV antigen stimulation. The receptors were sampled from a human donor in good health (CMV status not recorded). Some clones in this sample may be carry-over from other donors' samples.

The chain joins TRBV7-3 to TRBJ2-2; D not resolved. Trimming shortened V by 0 bases and J by 5 bases, and 7 bases separated the two germline ends. The CDR3 totals 14 residues. Germline V gene lookup returns CDR1 SGHTA and CDR2 FQGTGA. In DNA form, the CDR3 reads TGTGCCAGCAGCTTAACCCCCTTTACCGGGGAGCTGTTTTTT. Its translation is CASSLTPFTGELFF.

Many counts were recorded for this clonotype. The chain uses TRBV7-9 and TRBJ2-1; possible D gene TRBD1, 6 bases. Germline values: CDR1 SEHNR, CDR2 FQNEAQ (reference sequence). Trimming stripped 0 bases from V and 0 bases from J, with 12 bases between. The CDR3 has 17 residues. The CDR3 DNA reads as TGTGCCAGCAGCTTAGCCTGGCAGGGGAGCTCCTACAATGAGCAGTTCTTC. Its protein is CASSLAWQGSSYNEQFF.

This clonotype appeared a few times. The V call is TRBV15, the J call TRBJ1-2; a weak D match, TRBD1 (6 bases). Germline V gives CDR1 LNHNV, CDR2 YYDKDF (reference sequence). The CDR3 is made up of 12 amino acids. V gave up 9 bases and J gave up 4 bases, with 12 bases separating them. The CDR3 DNA sequence: TGTGCCACGTGGACAGCACTCTATGGCTACACCTTC. It codes for CATWTALYGYTF.

This clonotype has more than one count but fewer than ten. The V call is TRBV12-3 or TRBV12-4, the J call TRBJ1-5; D is uncertain. CDR3 length: 13 amino acids. Trimming took off 3 bases at V and 5 bases at J, with 8 bases between the two ends. CDR3 nucleotides: TGTGCCAGCAGTTTCCCAGGAGATCAGCCCCAGCATTTT. Residues: CASSFPGDQPQHF.

This clonotype came up a few times. This chain uses TRBV2 with TRBJ2-1; 9 bases are a match to TRBD1. CDR3 size: 16 residues. Unmatched junction bases numbered 7, after V lost 1 base and J lost 6 bases. Germline V lookup: CDR1 SNHLY, CDR2 FYNNEI. CDR3 sequence: CASSEGWDRDSNEQFF. The CDR3 region has the DNA TGTGCCAGCAGTGAAGGATGGGACAGGGACAGCAATGAGCAGTTCTTC.

Only a few counts were recorded for this clonotype. The genes are TRBV18 and TRBJ2-7; 8 bases agree with TRBD1. V was clipped by 5 bases and J by 2 bases; unmatched bases: 5. CDR1 is KGHSH and CDR2 is LQKENI in the germline V gene. This CDR3 has 14 residues. CDR3 bases: TGTGCCAGCTCAGCCCGGGACAGGCCCTACGAGCAGTACTTC. Translated, it gives CASSARDRPYEQYF. Full variable domain (remainder filled in from reference TRBV18 and TRBJ2-7): NAGVMQNPRHLVRRRGQEARLRCSPMKGHSHVYWYRQLPEEGLKFMVYLQKENIIDESGMPKERFSAEFPKEGPSILRIQQVVRGDSAAYFCASSARDRPYEQYFGPGTRLTVT.

This clonotype was counted between two and nine times. The chain joins TRBV27 to TRBJ2-2; D is ambiguous. The V gene lost 5 bases and the J gene lost 4 bases, with 14 bases spanning the gap. The CDR3 loop spans 15 amino acids. The germline V gene encodes CDR1 MNHEY and CDR2 SMNVEV (reference sequence). The CDR3 coding sequence is TGTGCCAGCAGTCTTAGGCCTGCCGCCACCGGGGAGCTGTTTTTT. This encodes CASSLRPAATGELFF.

V usage is TRBV27 and J usage is TRBJ1-5, with D hard to call. V lost 4 bases, J lost 9 bases, and 13 bases lay in between. The CDR3 contains 13 residues. The germline CDR1 and CDR2 sequences are MNHEY and SMNVEV (reference sequence). The CDR3: CASSSLSGSPQHF. For the CDR3, the DNA is TGTGCCAGCAGTTCCCTTTCGGGTTCGCCCCAGCATTTT.

This clonotype was picked up a small number of times. This chain joins TRBV28 and TRBJ2-7, with D possibly being TRBD1 or TRBD2 (5 bases each). The CDR3 consists of 13 residues. V lost 5 bases to trimming and J lost 3 bases, with 11 bases between them. CDR1 and CDR2 (germline): MDHEN, SYDVKM. The CDR3 nucleotides are TGTGCCAGCAGTCTGTTGAGGGGCTACGAGCAGTACGTC. Protein product: CASSLLRGYEQYV.

The rearrangement uses TRBV2 and TRBJ2-1; 10 bases are shared with TRBD2. The CDR3 is made up of 16 amino acids. CDR1 and CDR2 (germline): SNHLY, FYNNEI. After removal of 0 bases from V and 4 bases from J, the junction contained 3 bases not matched to a gene. The CDR3 DNA reads TGTGCCAGCAGTGAAGCACCTAGCGGGGGATACAATGAGCAGTTCTTC. Residues: CASSEAPSGGYNEQFF.

This clonotype has a handful of counts. This chain uses TRBV4-1 with TRBJ2-1; no clear D. The CDR3 loop spans 15 amino acids. Per the germline V gene, CDR1 is MGHRA and CDR2 is YSYEKL. V was clipped by 1 base and J by 0 bases, with 7 bases between them. The CDR3 DNA reads as TGCGCCAGCAGCCAAGCGTCCCACTCCTACAATGAGCAGTTCTTC. It is translated as CASSQASHSYNEQFF.

V is TRBV11-3 and J is TRBJ2-1; 9 bases are shared with TRBD1. There are 16 residues in the CDR3. The germline CDR1 and CDR2 sequences are SGHNT and YENEEA. Trimming took 5 bases from V and 8 from J; bases not matched to a gene: 13. CDR3 amino acids: CASSPPGTGSFYEQFF. The CDR3 coding sequence is TGTGCCAGCAGCCCCCCCGGGACAGGGTCTTTCTATGAGCAGTTCTTC.

CDR3 in amino acids: CASSLVSGERQETQYF. As DNA, the CDR3 is TGTGCCAGCAGCTTAGTTTCGGGGGAGAGACAAGAGACCCAGTACTTC. The chain uses TRBV7-9 and TRBJ2-5, with D perhaps matching TRBD2 (6 bases). V was shortened by 1 base and J by 2 bases, with 14 bases between the two germline ends. Germline-derived CDR1 and CDR2 are SEHNR and FQNEAQ (reference sequence). This CDR3 has 16 residues.

This clonotype was seen at least ten times. The chain uses TRBV7-2 and TRBJ2-1; perhaps D is TRBD1 or TRBD2 (5 bases each). CDR3 length: 16 residues. Germline CDR1 reads SGHTA; CDR2 reads FQGNSA. Trimming took off 5 bases at V and 0 bases at J, with 14 bases between the two ends. CDR3 residues: CASSSGHSGSYNEQFF. Here the CDR3 DNA reads TGTGCCAGCAGCAGCGGACACTCCGGCTCCTACAATGAGCAGTTCTTC.

This rearrangement joins TRBV7-4 to TRBJ2-1, with D perhaps matching TRBD1 or TRBD2 (5 bases each). Trimming stripped 5 bases from V and 11 bases from J, with 13 bases between. The CDR3 loop spans 12 amino acids. CDR1 is SGHVT and CDR2 is SQSDAQ in the germline V gene. The CDR3 DNA is TGTGCCAGCAGCCCTCCGAGGGGTAAGCAGTTCTTC. This encodes CASSPPRGKQFF.

This clonotype has more than one count but fewer than ten. The chain couples TRBV7-9 to TRBJ1-1; D gene ambiguous. The CDR3 has 19 residues. The V gene lost 4 bases and the J gene lost 1 base, with 25 bases spanning the gap. CDR1 is SEHNR, CDR2 FQNEAQ, per germline (reference sequence). The CDR3, as DNA: TGTGCCAGCAGCTCACCCCCGAAATACAGTAGGACTGGGAACACTGAAGCTTTCTTT. Its translation is CASSSPPKYSRTGNTEAFF.

The chain uses TRBV5-1 and TRBJ1-1; TRBD1 matches at 7 bases. The junction had 8 bases not matched to a gene; V was cut back by 2 bases and J by 4 bases. The CDR3 covers 15 residues. Per the germline V gene, CDR1 is SGHRS and CDR2 is YFSETQ. The CDR3 region is CASSFNRGRGTEAFF. The CDR3 DNA follows: TGCGCCAGCAGCTTCAACAGGGGTAGGGGCACTGAAGCTTTCTTT.

This clonotype occurred once. J is TRBJ2-1 and V is TRBV6-8; a possible D gene is TRBD2 (6 bases). The CDR3 length is 14 residues. Germline CDR1 MNHGY, CDR2 SAAAGT. V was pared by 4 bases and J by 4 bases, with 11 bases between. The CDR3 sequence: CASSWTNSYNEQFF. CDR3 DNA: TGTGCCAGCAGTTGGACTAATTCGTACAATGAGCAGTTCTTC.

The chain couples TRBV5-4 to TRBJ2-1; 8 bases align to TRBD1. Germline V lookup: CDR1 SGHNT, CDR2 YYREEE (reference sequence). Trimming cost V 4 bases and J 9 bases; bases outside gene matches: 3. CDR3 length equals 12 residues. The CDR3 sequence is CASSPGQVEQFF. The DNA for the CDR3 is TGTGCCAGCAGCCCGGGACAGGTTGAGCAGTTCTTC.

This clonotype was counted many times. The V call is TRBV7-6, the J call TRBJ2-5, with D possibly matching TRBD2 (5 bases). Germline V gene data show CDR1 as SGHVS and CDR2 as FNYEAQ. The CDR3 has 17 amino acids. V gave up 7 bases and J gave up 5 bases, with 26 bases separating them. The CDR3: CASNKYGVFEGWETQYF. CDR3 DNA: TGTGCCAGCAACAAATATGGGGTGTTTGAGGGTTGGGAGACCCAGTACTTC.

The V gene is TRBV4-1, the J gene TRBJ2-1; D is possibly TRBD1 (6 bases). CDR3 length: 16 residues. Germline V gene lookup returns CDR1 MGHRA and CDR2 YSYEKL. V lost 6 bases to trimming and J lost 2 bases, with 17 bases between them. CDR3 sequence: CASRLSPGTPYNEQFF. The CDR3 bases are TGCGCCAGCAGACTATCCCCCGGGACACCCTACAATGAGCAGTTCTTC.

The chain is built from TRBV7-4 and TRBJ2-3, with D perhaps TRBD2 (6 bases). The CDR3 covers 15 residues. Between the trimmed V and J ends, which lost 5 bases and 1 base, there was a span of 13 bases. Germline loops: CDR1 SGHVT, CDR2 SQSDAQ. DNA for the CDR3: TGTGCCAGCAGCCCGGGACTGTACGGCACAGATACGCAGTATTTT. This sequence encodes CASSPGLYGTDTQYF.

This chain links TRBV20-1 with TRBJ2-2; weak D call: TRBD1 (5 bases). The CDR3 is made up of 16 amino acids. Trimming removed 0 bases from V and 4 bases from J, with 15 bases in between. The V gene's germline CDR1 is DFQATT and CDR2 SNEGSKA (reference sequence). Written as DNA, the CDR3 is TGCAGTGCTAGAGATAAAGGCCAGGGCCTCACCGGGGAGCTGTTTTTT. Amino acid sequence: CSARDKGQGLTGELFF.

The chain joins TRBV6-1 to TRBJ1-1, with D unclear. Germline lookup yields CDR1 MNHNS and CDR2 SASEGT. The CDR3 extends over 16 amino acids. The germline V and J ends were trimmed by 6 bases and 3 bases, with 20 bases remaining between them. CDR3 DNA sequence: TGTGCCAGCAGCGCCCTACTAGAAGCTAGGTACACTGAAGCTTTCTTT. It encodes CASSALLEARYTEAFF.

In its sample, this clonotype was seen a few times. The V gene is TRBV7-9, the J gene TRBJ2-3; the D gene could be TRBD1 or TRBD2 (6 bases each). Germline CDR1 SEHNR, CDR2 FQNEAQ (reference sequence). V gave up 5 bases and J gave up 2 bases, with 14 bases separating them. This CDR3 has 15 amino acids. CDR3 nucleotides: TGTGCCAGCAGCCCTCGGAGGGGGGCCACAGATACGCAGTATTTT. This gives the protein CASSPRRGATDTQYF.

The table lists this clonotype with a count of one. The V call is TRBV29-1, the J call TRBJ1-2; D gene unclear. This CDR3 region has 13 residues. In germline, CDR1 is SQVTM, CDR2 ANQGSEA. Deletions cut 1 base from V and 5 bases from J, with 11 bases between. The CDR3 protein is CSVEVGLWYGYTF. For the CDR3, the DNA is TGCAGCGTTGAAGTGGGTTTATGGTATGGCTACACCTTC.

The J gene is TRBJ2-7, the V gene TRBV2, with 7 bases aligning to TRBD1. Germline loops: CDR1 SNHLY, CDR2 FYNNEI. J lost 6 bases, V lost 2 bases, and 7 bases had no gene match. The CDR3 runs to 14 residues. The CDR3 reads CASSERGQGVEQYV. The CDR3 DNA is TGTGCCAGCAGTGAACGGGGCCAGGGGGTCGAGCAGTACGTC.

V gene TRBV7-6 combines with J gene TRBJ2-7; the D is unclear. The CDR3 is 12 amino acids. V was trimmed by 5 bases and J by 6 bases, leaving 11 bases between them. CDR1 and CDR2 from the germline V gene are SGHVS and FNYEAQ. The CDR3 loop is CASSPEKGEQYF. The CDR3 DNA sequence: TGTGCCAGCAGCCCCGAAAAGGGCGAGCAGTACTTC. The full variable domain, its missing parts supplied by reference TRBV7-6 and TRBJ2-7, is GAGVSQSPRYKVTKRGQDVALRCDPISGHVSLYWYRQALGQGPEFLTYFNYEAQQDKSGLPNDRFSAERPEGSISTLTIQRTEQRDSAMYRCASSPEKGEQYFGPGTRLTVT.

This clonotype has only a few counts. The chain has TRBV7-2 and TRBJ2-1; 9 bases fit TRBD2. Germline V gene sequence: CDR1 SGHTA, CDR2 FQGNSA. With V trimmed by 0 bases and J by 5 bases, 5 bases remained unmatched. The CDR3 is made up of 16 amino acids. For the CDR3, the DNA is TGTGCCAGCAGCTTAGCGGGCGGGGGGGCTCACAATGAGCAGTTCTTC. This encodes CASSLAGGGAHNEQFF.

About this clonotype itself: Sequence at one end of the junction differs from germline and may be a read error. The chain carries TRBV6-5 and TRBJ2-1, with D hard to call. The germline V gene encodes CDR1 MNHEY and CDR2 SVGAGI. CDR3 length: 13 residues. This CDR3 reads CAGSYSNYNEQFF. In nucleotides, the CDR3 is TGTGCCGGCAGTTACTCGAACTACAATGAGCAGTTCTTC.